This T cell receptor beta chain comes out of a study of T-cell memory formation after mild COVID-19. Across the whole study: TCR clusters were largely donor specific.

This clonotype has a count of ten or more. Its target is unknown. The CDR3 is made up of 15 amino acids. Germline CDR1 reads MNHNY; CDR2 reads SVGAGI (reference sequence). Deletions cut 3 bases from V and 6 bases from J, with 14 bases between. General study points: Pre-infection memory showed some responding clones, and this suggested that cross-reactive memory joined.

5'RACE with constant-segment primers yielded barcoded, UMI-tagged TCR alpha and TCR beta cDNA libraries. TCRdb itself ran the 5' RACE reads through MiXCR, one entry per CDR3 protein. The sample lists 300,000 to 400,000 distinct CDR3 sequences, about 15% seen once, with 20% to 25% in the top ten. The sample was PBMCs or a T cell subset sorted from them (not recorded which). The sequence was collected from a young man who had mild COVID-19 (a few samples of this study predate the infection). Cell type and time point are not known. V usage is TRBV6-6 and J usage is TRBJ1-4; D is perhaps TRBD1 (5 bases). Here the CDR3 reads CASSYGAQAHEKLFF. The CDR3 region has the DNA TGTGCCAGCAGTTATGGGGCGCAGGCTCATGAAAAACTGTTTTTT.